This T cell receptor beta chain was sequenced for a study of CD8+ T cells in alopecia areata. Study-wide context: Among treated patients, severity was scored by affected scalp area percentage.

Broader study findings: Scalp lesions, especially in alopecia totalis/universalis, had higher clonality than normal scalp. Clonality in the scalp and expanded CD8+ clones ranked among the top 100 were significantly decreased by tofacitinib.

Treatment specified: oral pan-JAK inhibitor, 5-10 mg twice daily. The CDR3 contains 18 residues. Germline loops: CDR1 SQVTM, CDR2 ANQGSEA. The germline V and J ends were trimmed by 7 bases and 1 base, with 26 bases remaining between them. Following extraction, RNA underwent reverse transcription to cDNA, which served as the sequencing template. TCRdb's table, derived via immunoSEQ multiplex PCR, lists solely in-frame clones and lacks some. The data contain about 210,000 clones, about 64% of them singletons. In its sample, this clone was seen once. Its target is unknown. The rearrangement links TRBV29-1 to TRBJ2-1, with D possibly matching TRBD2 (6 bases). The specimen comprised CD4+ T cells sorted from blood, sampled at week 4, from a patient treated with tofacitinib. This clonotype was obtained from a human donor with alopecia areata. CDR3 residues: CSAPKIRGIWGSYNEQFF. The CDR3 nucleotides read TGCAGCGCCCCCAAGATACGGGGGATCTGGGGGTCCTACAATGAGCAGTTCTTC.